The 28 T cell receptor beta chains below were found in one sample sequenced in a study of blood T cell repertoires in COVID-19. This table comes from immunoSEQ multiplex PCR, and its TCRdb copy is limited to in-frame clones, with some not included. The table lists under 300,000 clones, roughly nine tenths of them singletons, with about 12% in the top ten. The sample was peripheral blood. Receptors were obtained from a woman aged 25-40 years with COVID-19, enrolled during active disease.

The count of this clone is one. V is TRBV9 and J is TRBJ1-5, with 9 positions matching TRBD1. CDR1 and CDR2 (germline): SGDLS, YYNGEE. The CDR3 consists of 15 residues. Trimming removed 2 bases from V and 6 bases from J; junction bases left unmatched: 6. The DNA of the CDR3 is TGTGCCAGCAGCGTGGGACAGGGAGCTAGTCAGCCCCAGCATTTT. This codes for CASSVGQGASQPQHF.

The gene calls are TRBV5-6 and TRBJ2-7, with 7 bases fitting TRBD1. Germline assignment: CDR1 SGHDT and CDR2 YYEEEE. The CDR3 spans 13 residues. Losses at the gene ends were 4 bases for V and 2 bases for J; bases not matched to a gene: 3. DNA of the CDR3: TGTGCCAGCAGCAGGGGGCTAACCTACGAGCAGTACTTC. It translates to CASSRGLTYEQYF.

The chain recombines TRBV28 with TRBJ1-5, with D maybe TRBD1 (6 bases). The CDR3 covers 16 residues. Per the germline V gene, CDR1 is MDHEN and CDR2 is SYDVKM. V lost 5 bases to trimming and J lost 2 bases, with 16 bases between them. CDR3 loop: CASSPTAPGGNQPQHF. Written as DNA, the CDR3 is TGTGCCAGCAGTCCGACCGCCCCAGGGGGCAATCAGCCCCAGCATTTT.

J is TRBJ2-7 and V is TRBV7-9, with D maybe TRBD1 (5 bases). Germline V gene data show CDR1 as SEHNR and CDR2 as FQNEAQ (reference sequence). This CDR3 spans 16 amino acids. V lost 5 bases to trimming and J lost 0 bases, with 17 bases between them. DNA for the CDR3: TGTGCCAGCAGCCCCCAAACGACAGTTTTCTCCTACGAGCAGTACTTC. Its protein is CASSPQTTVFSYEQYF. The complete variable domain, with remaining parts taken from reference TRBV7-9 and TRBJ2-7, reads DTGVSQNPRHKITKRGQNVTFRCDPISEHNRLYWYRQTLGQGPEFLTYFQNEAQLEKSRLLSDRFSAERPKGSFSTLEIQRTEQGDSAMYLCASSPQTTVFSYEQYFGPGTRLTVT.

The chain combines TRBV12-3 or TRBV12-4 with TRBJ1-2; the D gene is possibly TRBD1 (6 bases). The CDR3 spans 13 residues. The V and J ends lost 6 bases and 0 bases respectively, with 8 bases between them. CDR3 bases: TGTGCCAGCAGGGACAGTACTAACTATGGCTACACCTTC. Translated: CASRDSTNYGYTF.

The chain employs TRBV11-3 and TRBJ1-1, with TRBD1 identical over 8 bases. This CDR3 has 15 amino acids. Germline CDR1 SGHNT, CDR2 YENEEA. V was clipped by 8 bases and J by 1 base; unmatched bases: 9. The CDR3 coding sequence is TGTGCCAGCGTCCCGGGCAGGGGGCGGAACACTGAAGCTTTCTTT. Translated, it gives CASVPGRGRNTEAFF.

CDR3 sequence (DNA): TGTGCCAGTAGTAGCGGGGGGGCAGTCGGGGAGCTGTTTTTT. The encoded protein is CASSSGGAVGELFF. V usage is TRBV19 and J usage is TRBJ2-2, with 9 nucleotides matching TRBD2. The germline V gene encodes CDR1 LNHDA and CDR2 SQIVND (reference sequence). The CDR3 extends over 14 amino acids. J gave up 7 bases and V 4 bases, and 4 bases lay outside the gene matches.

In its sample, this clone was seen a few times. Germline and junction disagree at one end, which may indicate a read error. This chain connects TRBV2 to TRBJ1-5; D may be TRBD1 (5 bases). The CDR3 extends over 13 amino acids. CDR1 and CDR2 from the germline V gene are SNHLY and FYNNEI. The CDR3 nucleotides read TGTGCCAGCAGTGACAGGGAGGATCAGCCCCAGCGTTTT. Encoded protein: CASSDREDQPQRF.

The V and J genes are TRBV27 and TRBJ1-2; unclear D gene. The CDR3 length is 14 residues. Germline CDR1 is MNHEY and CDR2 is SMNVEV (reference sequence). Trimming removed 0 bases from V and 8 bases from J, with 13 bases in between. The CDR3 loop reads CASSLSFSERGYTF. DNA for the CDR3: TGTGCCAGCAGTTTATCGTTTTCTGAGCGGGGCTACACCTTC.

V gene TRBV19 combines with J gene TRBJ2-1; the match to TRBD1 covers 7 bases. The CDR3 contains 12 residues. V gave up 9 bases and J gave up 6 bases; unmatched junction bases: 5. Germline-derived CDR1 and CDR2 are LNHDA and SQIVND (reference sequence). CDR3 sequence (DNA): TGTGCCAGCCGACAGGGCGGCAATGAGCAGTTCTTC. This gives the protein CASRQGGNEQFF.

This chain connects TRBV19 to TRBJ2-1; 12 bases agree with TRBD1. CDR3 length: 14 amino acids. The germline CDR1 and CDR2 sequences are LNHDA and SQIVND (reference sequence). Trimming removed 8 bases from V and 8 bases from J; junction bases left unmatched: 7. The CDR3 DNA is TGTGCCAGTTCATGGGGACAGGGGGCATATGAGCAGTTCTTC. It translates to CASSWGQGAYEQFF.

About this clone itself: No DNA is shown, since the ends of the CDR3 on it are uncertain; the CDR3 is the one TCRdb lists. V usage is TRBV19 and J usage is TRBJ1-2. Per germline, CDR1 LNHDA and CDR2 SQIVND (reference sequence). The CDR3 numbers 11 amino acids, ends counted. The CDR3: CASTSGYGYTF.

The rearrangement links TRBV5-6 to TRBJ1-4; D is undetermined. The germline V and J ends were trimmed by 6 bases and 6 bases, with 12 bases remaining between them. The CDR3 contains 13 residues. CDR1 and CDR2 from the germline V gene are SGHDT and YYEEEE. The CDR3 coding sequence is TGTGCCAGCACCCAGGCCCCCGATGAAAAACTGTTTTTT. This gives the protein CASTQAPDEKLFF.

The V and J genes are TRBV6-1 and TRBJ2-6, with D possibly matching TRBD1 (5 bases). The CDR3 runs 17 residues. The V end lost 2 bases, the J end lost 2 bases, and 13 bases lay between the germline ends. The germline V gene encodes CDR1 MNHNS and CDR2 SASEGT. This CDR3 reads CASSEHPDIAGANVLTF. CDR3 DNA: TGTGCCAGCAGTGAACACCCGGACATCGCTGGGGCCAACGTCCTGACTTTC.

This chain connects TRBV28 to TRBJ2-7; 7 nucleotides match TRBD1. The germline gives CDR1 MDHEN, CDR2 SYDVKM. V trimming: 3 bases; J trimming: 4 bases; junction bases outside the gene matches: 3. The CDR3 has 13 amino acids. The CDR3 coding sequence is TGTGCCAGCAGTTTTTCGACAGGGTACGAGCAGTACTTC. It codes for CASSFSTGYEQYF.

The V call is TRBV7-8, the J call TRBJ2-1, with a tentative D call TRBD1 (5 bases). Looked up from germline, CDR1 is SGHVS and CDR2 is FQNEAQ. Trimming left V 0 bases short and J 7 bases short, with 16 bases between. The CDR3 contains 16 residues. This CDR3 is CASSLAHWLSGNEQFF. CDR3 nucleotide sequence: TGTGCCAGCAGCTTAGCGCACTGGCTATCAGGGAATGAGCAGTTCTTC. The entire variable domain, with the rest obtained from reference TRBV7-8 and TRBJ2-1, is as follows: GAGVSQSPRYKVAKRGQDVALRCDPISGHVSLFWYQQALGQGPEFLTYFQNEAQLDKSGLPSDRFFAERPEGSVSTLKIQRTQQEDSAVYLCASSLAHWLSGNEQFFGPGTRLTVL.

The V gene is TRBV27, the J gene TRBJ1-2; 8 bases fit TRBD1. The germline V gene encodes CDR1 MNHEY and CDR2 SMNVEV (reference sequence). V trimming: 7 bases; J trimming: 7 bases; junction bases outside the gene matches: 11. The CDR3 has 14 amino acids. CDR3 residues: CASTTLGQGGGYTF. CDR3 DNA: TGTGCCAGCACCACCCTTGGACAGGGCGGTGGCTACACCTTC.

This chain uses TRBV10-3 with TRBJ1-2; tentative D call: TRBD1 (6 bases). Trimming left V 10 bases short and J 7 bases short, with 16 bases between. This CDR3 is built from 12 residues. Germline loops: CDR1 ENHRY, CDR2 SYGVKD. CDR3 sequence: CATRGSVSGYTF. The DNA of the CDR3 is TGTGCCACAAGGGGGTCGGTCTCTGGCTACACCTTC.

The V and J genes are TRBV4-1 and TRBJ2-1; D is possibly TRBD2 (6 bases). CDR3 size: 17 residues. Germline values: CDR1 MGHRA, CDR2 YSYEKL. The germline V and J ends were trimmed by 3 bases and 6 bases, with 21 bases remaining between them. The CDR3, as DNA: TGCGCCAGCAGCCACCCGCCTCTAGCGTCCGGGATCAATGAGCAGTTCTTC. This sequence encodes CASSHPPLASGINEQFF.

The chain has TRBV3-1 (or the pseudogene TRBV3-2) and TRBJ2-3; TRBD2 agrees at 8 bases. The ends lost 1 base at V and 5 bases at J; junction bases unmatched: 5. The CDR3 covers 15 residues. The germline V gene encodes CDR1 LGHDT and CDR2 YNNKEL (reference sequence). This chain's CDR3 is CASSQGRGGQDTQYF. CDR3 bases: TGTGCCAGCAGCCAAGGCCGGGGGGGTCAAGATACGCAGTATTTT.

The chain joins TRBV7-9 to TRBJ2-7, with 9 bases aligning to TRBD1. The CDR3 runs 12 residues. Germline CDR1 reads SEHNR; CDR2 reads FQNEAQ (reference sequence). V lost 5 bases and J lost 8; bases outside the gene matches: 4. This CDR3 reads CASSRDRAKQYF. The CDR3 nucleotides are TGTGCCAGCAGCCGGGACAGGGCCAAGCAGTACTTC.

The chain recombines TRBV2 with TRBJ2-7, with TRBD1 as a possible D gene (6 bases). V was shortened by 4 bases and J by 0 bases, with 7 bases between the two germline ends. In germline, CDR1 is SNHLY, CDR2 FYNNEI. CDR3 length: 13 residues. The CDR3 protein is CASSGTDSYEQYF. The CDR3 region has the DNA TGTGCCAGCAGTGGGACAGACTCCTACGAGCAGTACTTC.

The chain employs TRBV4-1 and TRBJ2-1; D not resolved. This CDR3 contains 14 residues. Germline V gene sequence: CDR1 MGHRA, CDR2 YSYEKL. Trimming took off 1 base at V and 0 bases at J, with 4 bases between the two ends. The CDR3 sequence: CASSQATSYNEQFF. DNA for the CDR3: TGCGCCAGCAGCCAAGCTACCTCCTACAATGAGCAGTTCTTC.

This chain links TRBV5-1 with TRBJ1-2; 8 nucleotides line up with TRBD1. The CDR3 length is 14 residues. The ends lost 7 bases at V and 6 bases at J; junction bases unmatched: 11. From germline, CDR1 is SGHRS and CDR2 YFSETQ. The CDR3 DNA follows: TGCGCCAGCTCGGTCCAACAGGGGGGTCATGGCTACACCTTC. This gives the protein CASSVQQGGHGYTF.

V usage is TRBV13 and J usage is TRBJ2-7, with 12 positions matching TRBD2. The germline gives CDR1 PRHDT, CDR2 FYEKMQ (reference sequence). Losses at the gene ends were 4 bases for V and 1 base for J; bases not matched to a gene: 8. This CDR3 is 17 amino acids long. CDR3 amino acids: CASSSPEGTSGSYEQYF. The CDR3 coding sequence is TGTGCCAGCAGCTCTCCAGAGGGGACTAGCGGGTCCTACGAGCAGTACTTC.

V usage is TRBV5-4 and J usage is TRBJ2-5; 7 nucleotides align to TRBD2. The CDR3 spans 13 residues. The germline gives CDR1 SGHNT, CDR2 YYREEE (reference sequence). V was clipped by 0 bases and J by 7 bases; unmatched bases: 3. DNA of the CDR3: TGTGCCAGCAGCTTGGAAGGGGAGGGGACCCAGTACTTC. This codes for CASSLEGEGTQYF.

V is TRBV6-5 and J is TRBJ2-1; 8 bases line up with TRBD2. V was pared by 1 base and J by 5 bases, with 7 bases of the junction left unmatched. This CDR3 has 16 residues. The V gene's germline CDR1 is MNHEY and CDR2 SVGAGI. The DNA for the CDR3 is TGTGCCAGCAGTTACTGGCAGAGCGGGGGTGACAATGAGCAGTTCTTC. It codes for CASSYWQSGGDNEQFF.

V and J are TRBV25-1 and TRBJ1-2; D is unresolved. V lost 4 bases and J 5 bases, leaving 11 bases between the germline ends. The germline gives CDR1 MGHDK, CDR2 SYGVNS. The CDR3 length is 13 residues. CDR3 residues: CASSGLEVYGYTF. In DNA, the CDR3 is TGTGCCAGCAGTGGGTTAGAGGTTTATGGCTACACCTTC.